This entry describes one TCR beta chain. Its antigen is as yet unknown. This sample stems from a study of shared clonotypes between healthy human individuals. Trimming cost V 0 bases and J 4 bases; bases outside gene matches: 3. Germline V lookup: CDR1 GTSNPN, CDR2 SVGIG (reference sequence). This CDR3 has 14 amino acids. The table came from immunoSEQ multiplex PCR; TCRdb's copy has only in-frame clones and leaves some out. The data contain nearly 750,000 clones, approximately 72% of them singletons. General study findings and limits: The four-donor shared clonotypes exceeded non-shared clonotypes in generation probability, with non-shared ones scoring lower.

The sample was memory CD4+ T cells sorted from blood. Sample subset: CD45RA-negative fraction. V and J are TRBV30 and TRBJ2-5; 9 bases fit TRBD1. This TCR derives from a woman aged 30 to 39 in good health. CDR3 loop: CAWSVLGQGETQYF. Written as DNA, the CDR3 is TGTGCCTGGAGTGTACTGGGACAGGGAGAGACCCAGTACTTC.